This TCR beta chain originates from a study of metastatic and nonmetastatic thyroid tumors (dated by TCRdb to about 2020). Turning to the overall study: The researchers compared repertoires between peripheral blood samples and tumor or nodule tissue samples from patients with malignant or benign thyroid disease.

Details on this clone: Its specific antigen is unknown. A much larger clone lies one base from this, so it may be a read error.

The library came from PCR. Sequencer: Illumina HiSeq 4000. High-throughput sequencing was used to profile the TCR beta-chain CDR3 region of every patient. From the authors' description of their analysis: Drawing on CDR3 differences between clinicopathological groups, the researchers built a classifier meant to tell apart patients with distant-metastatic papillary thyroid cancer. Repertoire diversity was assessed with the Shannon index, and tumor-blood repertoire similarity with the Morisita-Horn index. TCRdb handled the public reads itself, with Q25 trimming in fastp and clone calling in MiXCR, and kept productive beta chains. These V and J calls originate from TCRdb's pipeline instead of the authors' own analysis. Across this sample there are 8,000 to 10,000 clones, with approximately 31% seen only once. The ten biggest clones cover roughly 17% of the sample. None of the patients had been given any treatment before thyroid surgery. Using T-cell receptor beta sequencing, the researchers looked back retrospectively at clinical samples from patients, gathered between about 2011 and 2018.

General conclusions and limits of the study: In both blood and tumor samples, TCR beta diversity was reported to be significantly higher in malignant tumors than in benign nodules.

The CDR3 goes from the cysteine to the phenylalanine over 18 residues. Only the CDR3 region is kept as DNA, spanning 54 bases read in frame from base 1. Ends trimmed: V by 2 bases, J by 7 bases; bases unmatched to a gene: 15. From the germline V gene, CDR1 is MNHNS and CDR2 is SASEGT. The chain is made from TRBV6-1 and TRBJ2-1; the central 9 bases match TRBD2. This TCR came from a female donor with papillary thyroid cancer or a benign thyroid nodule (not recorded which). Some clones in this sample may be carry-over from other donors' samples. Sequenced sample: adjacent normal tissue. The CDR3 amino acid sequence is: CASSENRLRATSGNEQFF. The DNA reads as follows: TGTGCCAGCAGTGAAAACAGACTCCGGGCAACTAGCGGGAATGAGCAGTTCTTC.